The next 13 T cell receptor beta chains were all read from a single sample in a study of T cell changes during pregnancy in multiple sclerosis. Sequenced by immunoSEQ multiplex PCR; TCRdb stores in-frame clones only, minus some. The data contain almost 50,000 clones, around 94% of them singletons. The sequencing used CD4+ T cells from peripheral blood mononuclear cells, collected in the third trimester of pregnancy. The receptors shown here come from a female donor with multiple sclerosis, enrolled in a pregnancy study.

The chain uses TRBV7-9 and TRBJ2-2; 8 bases line up with TRBD1. The CDR3 length is 14 residues. V dropped 5 bases and J dropped 4; count of bases not matched to a gene: 3. Germline-derived CDR1 and CDR2 are SEHNR and FQNEAQ (reference sequence). CDR3: CASSRQGSTGELFF. The CDR3 DNA reads as TGTGCCAGCAGCCGACAGGGGAGCACCGGGGAGCTGTTTTTT.

The chain couples TRBV5-5 to TRBJ2-5, with 9 nucleotides matching TRBD2. J lost 11 bases, V lost 5 bases, and 19 bases had no gene match. In germline, CDR1 is SGHKS, CDR2 YYEKEE (reference sequence). This CDR3 region has 16 residues. This chain's CDR3 is CASRGGSSGVKGAQYF. The CDR3 DNA sequence: TGTGCCAGCAGGGGGGGGTCTAGCGGGGTCAAGGGTGCACAGTACTTC.

The gene calls are TRBV6-1 and TRBJ1-2; D not certain. The CDR3 has 13 residues. The V gene lost 5 bases and the J gene lost 3 bases, with 10 bases spanning the gap. Germline V gene sequence: CDR1 MNHNS, CDR2 SASEGT. CDR3 sequence (DNA): TGTGCCAGCAGTTCTACCCGGGACTATGGCTACACCTTC. This codes for CASSSTRDYGYTF.

This clone appeared a single time. The rearrangement uses TRBV5-5 and TRBJ1-1; D is undetermined. This CDR3 is 14 amino acids long. V lost 0 bases and J 4 bases, leaving 10 bases between the germline ends. Germline assignment: CDR1 SGHKS and CDR2 YYEKEE (reference sequence). CDR3 nucleotides: TGTGCCAGCAGCTTGGGGAGGGTTTCCACTGAAGCTTTCTTT. Amino acids: CASSLGRVSTEAFF.

The chain recombines TRBV5-4 with TRBJ2-3; TRBD2 matches at 14 bases. The CDR3 consists of 15 residues. The J segment lost 6 bases and the V segment lost 4 bases, leaving 4 bases of the junction unmatched. Germline V gene lookup returns CDR1 SGHNT and CDR2 YYREEE (reference sequence). CDR3 coding DNA: TGTGCCAGCAGCCTCGGGACTAGCGGGAGTGATACGCAGTATTTT. It yields the protein CASSLGTSGSDTQYF.

The J gene is TRBJ2-7, the V gene TRBV19, with 7 bases lining up with TRBD1. V was clipped by 2 bases and J by 0 bases; unmatched bases: 7. In germline, CDR1 is LNHDA, CDR2 SQIVND (reference sequence). CDR3 length: 16 residues. The CDR3 DNA sequence: TGTGCCAGTAGTATAAGAGGGACAGCGTTCTCCTACGAGCAGTACTTC. Encoded protein: CASSIRGTAFSYEQYF.

V gene TRBV30 combines with J gene TRBJ1-5; TRBD1 agrees at 7 bases. This CDR3 has 14 amino acids. V shed 1 base and J 2 bases; nucleotides not matched to a gene: 2. From germline, CDR1 is GTSNPN and CDR2 SVGIG (reference sequence). The CDR3 region has the DNA TGTGCCTGGAGTGGACAGGGTGGCAATCAGCCCCAGCATTTT. Its translation is CAWSGQGGNQPQHF.

V and J are TRBV10-3 and TRBJ1-2; the match to TRBD1 covers 9 bases. The trim removed 2 bases at V and 6 bases at J, leaving 4 bases unmatched. The CDR3 has 14 amino acids. CDR1 is ENHRY and CDR2 is SYGVKD in the germline V gene. The CDR3 DNA reads as TGTGCCATCAGTGAGCCCCGGGACAGGGATGGCTACACCTTC. Its protein is CAISEPRDRDGYTF.

V gene TRBV11-2 combines with J gene TRBJ2-3; the match to TRBD2 covers 13 bases. The germline V gene has CDR1 SGHAT and CDR2 FQNNGV. V lost 6 bases and J lost 7; bases outside the gene matches: 7. The CDR3 spans 15 residues. The CDR3 sequence: CASRPLAGGPNTQYF. In nucleotides, the CDR3 is TGTGCCAGCAGGCCACTAGCGGGGGGGCCGAATACGCAGTATTTT.

This clone appeared once. The chain couples TRBV11-1 to TRBJ2-7, with TRBD2 matching 11 bases. Germline values: CDR1 SGHAT, CDR2 FQDESV (reference sequence). J gave up 9 bases and V 5 bases, and 3 bases lay outside the gene matches. This CDR3 is 12 amino acids long. This CDR3 is CASSPGLAVQYF. For the CDR3, the DNA is TGTGCCAGCAGCCCGGGACTAGCGGTGCAGTACTTC.

V and J are TRBV7-6 and TRBJ2-1; the match to TRBD2 covers 7 bases. The J segment lost 3 bases and the V segment lost 4 bases, leaving 3 bases of the junction unmatched. Germline V lookup: CDR1 SGHVS, CDR2 FNYEAQ. CDR3 length equals 14 residues. CDR3 DNA sequence: TGTGCCAGCAGCTCCGGGGGGATCTACAATGAGCAGTTCTTC. Residues: CASSSGGIYNEQFF.

V and J are TRBV6-1 and TRBJ1-1; 7 positions agree with TRBD1. The CDR3 covers 15 residues. The ends lost 4 bases at V and 8 bases at J; junction bases unmatched: 13. The V gene's germline CDR1 is MNHNS and CDR2 SASEGT. As DNA, the CDR3 is TGTGCCAGCAGTGTACAGGGGCCCGGGGCTGAGGAAGCTTTCTTT. Its protein product is CASSVQGPGAEEAFF.

This chain uses TRBV7-9 with TRBJ1-6, with unresolved D. This CDR3 spans 13 amino acids. Per the germline V gene, CDR1 is SEHNR and CDR2 is FQNEAQ (reference sequence). The V gene lost 1 base and the J gene lost 10 bases, with 8 bases spanning the gap. CDR3 nucleotide sequence: TGTGCCAGCAGCTTAGGGTCGGGATCACCCCTCCACTTT. Protein: CASSLGSGSPLHF.